The clone carrying this TCR beta chain turned up a few times. This record belongs to a study of OX40 agonist ivuxolimab in advanced cancers. Sequencing was performed with immunoSEQ multiplex PCR; in TCRdb, only in-frame clones are kept and a portion is missing. The sample has 40,000 to 50,000 clones; 88% are singletons. The V gene lost 1 base and the J gene lost 5 bases, with 14 bases spanning the gap. Germline V lookup: CDR1 ENHRY, CDR2 SYGVKD. This CDR3 has 15 amino acids. Specimen: CD4+ or CD8+ T cells sorted from blood, collected in a trial of the OX40 agonist ivuxolimab. The V gene is TRBV10-3, the J gene TRBJ2-5; D unresolved. The sequence was obtained from an adult with an advanced solid tumor such as melanoma, head and neck, liver or kidney cancer. For the CDR3, the DNA is TGTGCCATCAGTGAGTGGAGAAGATTAAACGAGACCCAGTACTTC. Translated: CAISEWRRLNETQYF.